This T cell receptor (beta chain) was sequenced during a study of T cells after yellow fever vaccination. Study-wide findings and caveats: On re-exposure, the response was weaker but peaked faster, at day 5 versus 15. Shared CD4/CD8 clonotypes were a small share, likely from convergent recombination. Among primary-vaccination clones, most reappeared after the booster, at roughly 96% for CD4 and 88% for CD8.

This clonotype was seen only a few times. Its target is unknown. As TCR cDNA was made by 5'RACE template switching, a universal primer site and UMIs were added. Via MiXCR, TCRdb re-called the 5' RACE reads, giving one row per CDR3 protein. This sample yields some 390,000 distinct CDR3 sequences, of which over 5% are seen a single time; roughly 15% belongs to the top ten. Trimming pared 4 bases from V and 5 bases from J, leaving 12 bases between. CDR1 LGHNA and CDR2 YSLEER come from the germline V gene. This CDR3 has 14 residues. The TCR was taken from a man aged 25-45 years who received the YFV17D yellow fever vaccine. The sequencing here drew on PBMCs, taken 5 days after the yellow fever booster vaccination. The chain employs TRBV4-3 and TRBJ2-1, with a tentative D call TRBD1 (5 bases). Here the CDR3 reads CASSLGVTHNEQFF. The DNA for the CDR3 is TGCGCCAGCAGCCTAGGGGTCACCCACAATGAGCAGTTCTTC.